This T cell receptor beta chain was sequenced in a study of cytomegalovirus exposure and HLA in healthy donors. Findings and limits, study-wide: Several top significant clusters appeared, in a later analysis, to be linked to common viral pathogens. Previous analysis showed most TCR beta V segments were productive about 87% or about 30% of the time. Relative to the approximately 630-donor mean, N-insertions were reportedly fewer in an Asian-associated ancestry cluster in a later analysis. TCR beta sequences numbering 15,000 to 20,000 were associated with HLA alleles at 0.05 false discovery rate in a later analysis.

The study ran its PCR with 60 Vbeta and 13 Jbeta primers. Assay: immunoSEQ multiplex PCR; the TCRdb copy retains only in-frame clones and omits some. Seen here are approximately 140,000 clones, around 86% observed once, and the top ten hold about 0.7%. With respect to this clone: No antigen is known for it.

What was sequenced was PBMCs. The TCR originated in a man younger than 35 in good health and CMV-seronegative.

In DNA, the CDR3 is TGTGCCAGCAGCGTAGAGGCGGGGGGATCAGAGACCCAGTACTTC. Protein sequence: CASSVEAGGSETQYF. This chain connects TRBV9 to TRBJ2-5; 8 bases match TRBD2. Losses at the gene ends were 0 bases for V and 4 bases for J; bases not matched to a gene: 5. CDR3 length equals 15 residues. In germline, CDR1 is SGDLS, CDR2 YYNGEE.